This is a list of T cell receptor beta chains from one sample in a study of cytomegalovirus exposure and HLA in healthy donors. Here immunoSEQ multiplex PCR was the method, and the copy in TCRdb shows in-frame clones only, minus some. This sample has about 140,000 clones, with just under 85% found just once. The specimen sequenced was PBMCs. The receptors originated from a middle-aged man in good health and CMV-seropositive. The CDR3 runs from the conserved cysteine through the conserved F or W.

>TRBJ1-1|TRBV27
CASSIFRETEAFF
>TRBJ2-2|TRBV2
CASSAGRAGELFF
>TRBJ1-1|TRBV30
CAYKVGHRSMNTEAFF
>TRBJ2-7|TRBV5-1
CASSTPLSEQYF
>TRBJ1-5|TRBV6-5
CASTPGTGGQPQHF
>TRBJ2-5|TRBV27
CASSFKGFETQYF
>TRBJ2-5|TRBV11-2
CASSRGLAYQETQYF
>TRBJ1-6|TRBV27
CASRGQGINNSPLHF
>TRBJ2-3|TRBV5-1
CASSLMASGTDTQYF
>TRBJ1-5|TRBV19
CASTARGDRVAGGNQPQHF
>TRBJ2-5|TRBV18
CASSPPLQGVETQYF
>TRBJ2-3|TRBV5-1
CASRPGLAVRYTQYF
>TRBJ1-3|TRBV2
CASSLATTSGNTIYF
>TRBJ2-5|TRBV7-9
CASSASDRSTQYF
>TRBJ2-7|TRBV6-6
CASSYRQVGEQYF
>TRBJ2-2|TRBV5-7
CASSLAWNRQGYTGELFF
>TRBJ1-1|TRBV4-1
CASSQEVSRGTEAFF
>TRBJ1-1|TRBV9
CASSPAGLTEAFF
>TRBJ2-7|TRBV5-6
CASSLVTGGVKYEQYF
>TRBJ2-5|TRBV25-1
CASSESQWAGSETQYF
>TRBJ2-7|TRBV14
CASSRSHEQYF
>TRBJ1-4|TRBV5-6
CASSLTGVSNEKLFF
>TRBJ2-5|TRBV12-5
CASGLVVSRRYQETQYF
>TRBJ2-3|TRBV5-1
CASSPVYSSDTQYF
>-|TRBV27
CASSLLQGSYEQYF
>TRBJ2-3|TRBV4-3
CASSQDTRGAGRLTDTQYF